This entry lists 17 T cell receptor beta chains sequenced from one sample in a study of CD8 T cells in ankylosing spondylitis. Overall study findings and caveats: Among TCR beta sequences, a motif of several highly homologous variants appeared characteristic of ankylosing spondylitis blood.

Their specific antigens are unknown. Using its own MiXCR run on the 5' RACE reads, TCRdb lists one record per CDR3 protein. This sample has around 140,000 distinct CDR3 sequences; approximately 17% occur once, and the top ten carry about 30%. Sequenced input: blood, either unsorted or a sorted T cell fraction (not recorded which). The receptors were sampled from a male donor with ankylosing spondylitis.

The table lists this clonotype with many counts. The chain combines TRBV28 with TRBJ1-4; D is unclear. The CDR3 contains 11 residues. Germline V gene lookup returns CDR1 MDHEN and CDR2 SYDVKM. Trimming shortened V by 6 bases and J by 14 bases, and 13 bases separated the two germline ends. CDR3 sequence (DNA): TGTGCCAGCAGACGCTACCAGTATCTGTTTTTT. Protein: CASRRYQYLFF.

Concerning this clonotype: A much larger clone lies one base from this, so it may be a read error. The chain couples TRBV20-1 to TRBJ2-1, with 7 bases lining up with TRBD1. Germline loops: CDR1 DFQATT, CDR2 SNEGSKA (reference sequence). The CDR3 covers 14 residues. The V and J ends lost 0 bases and 10 bases, in that order; junction bases with no gene match: 9. CDR3 bases: TGCAGTGCTAGAGATTATGGGACAGACCACGAGCAGTTCTTC. Translated: CSARDYGTDHEQFF.

This clonotype came up many times. The chain joins TRBV4-1 to TRBJ2-2; weak D call: TRBD1 (5 bases). The germline CDR1 and CDR2 sequences are MGHRA and YSYEKL. V was pared by 2 bases and J by 6 bases, with 7 bases between. The CDR3 covers 13 residues. The CDR3 loop is CASSQRGSGELFF. CDR3 in DNA: TGCGCCAGCAGCCAAAGGGGTTCCGGGGAGCTGTTTTTT.

The chain uses TRBV7-9 and TRBJ2-7, with D tentatively TRBD2 (5 bases). Trimming stripped 6 bases from V and 3 bases from J, with 18 bases between. Germline assignment: CDR1 SEHNR and CDR2 FQNEAQ (reference sequence). The CDR3 totals 15 residues. CDR3 region: CASSPSLAGNYEQYF. The CDR3 coding sequence is TGTGCCAGCAGTCCCTCCCTAGCAGGAAACTACGAGCAGTACTTC.

This clonotype was recorded at least ten times. This chain uses TRBV28 with TRBJ2-7, with 10 bases that match TRBD2. With 11 bases clipped from V and 5 bases from J, the junction kept 9 bases outside the gene matches. Germline lookup yields CDR1 MDHEN and CDR2 SYDVKM. This CDR3 region has 13 residues. DNA of the CDR3: TGTGCCGCTACGATGGGACTAGCGAACGAGCAGTACTTC. This codes for CAATMGLANEQYF.

The rearrangement links TRBV19 to TRBJ2-2; 8 bases map to TRBD1. The CDR3 runs 13 residues. Germline CDR1 is LNHDA and CDR2 is SQIVND (reference sequence). J lost 6 bases, V lost 10 bases, and 7 bases had no gene match. The CDR3 nucleotides are TGTGCCAATCCCGGGACAGGACCCGGGGAGCTGTTTTTT. Its translation: CANPGTGPGELFF.

This rearrangement joins TRBV6-2 or TRBV6-3 to TRBJ2-1; 10 bases map to TRBD2. From germline, CDR1 is MNHEY and CDR2 SVGEGT. This CDR3 region has 17 residues. V was pared by 5 bases and J by 4 bases, with 11 bases of the junction left unmatched. CDR3 in DNA: TGTGCCAGCAGTACCCCAACTCTAGCGGGAGTGTACAATGAGCAGTTCTTC. Translating gives CASSTPTLAGVYNEQFF.

This clonotype has just a few counts. This chain joins TRBV10-3 and TRBJ2-2; possible D gene TRBD1, 5 bases. In germline, CDR1 is ENHRY, CDR2 SYGVKD. CDR3 length: 17 amino acids. V lost 0 bases and J 2 bases, leaving 13 bases between the germline ends. This chain's CDR3 is CAISESWSGKNTGELFF. The CDR3 nucleotides read TGTGCCATCAGTGAGTCCTGGTCAGGGAAAAACACCGGGGAGCTGTTTTTT.

This clonotype was counted a few times. V is TRBV5-1 and J is TRBJ2-1, with D uncertain. The CDR3 is 14 amino acids. Per the germline V gene, CDR1 is SGHRS and CDR2 is YFSETQ. V lost 0 bases and J 7 bases, leaving 11 bases between the germline ends. CDR3 sequence: CASSLEGFPNEQFF. The CDR3 region has the DNA TGCGCCAGCAGCTTGGAAGGGTTCCCAAATGAGCAGTTCTTC. Complete variable domain (other parts from reference TRBV5-1 and TRBJ2-1): KAGVTQTPRYLIKTRGQQVTLSCSPISGHRSVSWYQQTPGQGLQFLFEYFSETQRNKGNFPGRFSGRQFSNSRSEMNVSTLELGDSALYLCASSLEGFPNEQFFGPGTRLTVL.

The V gene is TRBV7-8, the J gene TRBJ2-7, with 9 bases matching TRBD2. The CDR3 sequence is 16 residues long. Losses at the gene ends were 1 base for V and 8 bases for J; bases not matched to a gene: 12. Germline values: CDR1 SGHVS, CDR2 FQNEAQ. The CDR3 region is CASSLGIAGERSQQYF. In DNA, the CDR3 is TGTGCCAGCAGCTTAGGTATAGCGGGAGAGCGCTCGCAGCAGTACTTC. Full variable domain (remainder filled in from reference TRBV7-8 and TRBJ2-7): GAGVSQSPRYKVAKRGQDVALRCDPISGHVSLFWYQQALGQGPEFLTYFQNEAQLDKSGLPSDRFFAERPEGSVSTLKIQRTQQEDSAVYLCASSLGIAGERSQQYFGPGTRLTVT.

Ten or more counts support this clonotype. The rearrangement uses TRBV7-9 and TRBJ1-1; possible D gene TRBD1, 5 bases. Trimming pared 3 bases from V and 3 bases from J, leaving 14 bases between. The length of the CDR3 is 15 residues. Looked up from germline, CDR1 is SEHNR and CDR2 is FQNEAQ (reference sequence). The CDR3 DNA reads as TGTGCCAGCAGCTTTTCCCCCCGGGGGGACACTGAAGCTTTCTTT. Translation: CASSFSPRGDTEAFF.

V is TRBV4-3 and J is TRBJ2-2, with D possibly being TRBD1 or TRBD2 (6 bases each). CDR1 and CDR2 (germline): LGHNA, YSLEER. V gave up 0 bases and J gave up 4 bases, with 15 bases separating them. The CDR3 sequence is 17 residues long. CDR3 region: CASSQDFGGWGTGELFF. The CDR3 DNA follows: TGCGCCAGCAGCCAAGATTTCGGGGGCTGGGGCACCGGGGAGCTGTTTTTT.

This clonotype showed up just once. This chain uses TRBV15 with TRBJ1-2, with D possibly matching TRBD1 (5 bases). CDR3 length equals 15 residues. V was shortened by 6 bases and J by 7 bases, with 21 bases between the two germline ends. Germline assignment: CDR1 LNHNV and CDR2 YYDKDF (reference sequence). Here the CDR3 DNA reads TGTGCCACCAGTAACGGTCAGAGGGGTGCTCCTGGCTACACCTTC. This encodes CATSNGQRGAPGYTF.

This clonotype has ten or more counts. The V and J genes are TRBV12-3 or TRBV12-4 and TRBJ2-1, with D tentatively TRBD2 (6 bases). This CDR3 region has 16 residues. Trimming took 3 bases from V and 0 from J, leaving 12 bases between them. The CDR3 loop reads CASSLTAGSSYNEQFF. CDR3 coding DNA: TGTGCCAGCAGTTTGACAGCCGGGAGCTCCTACAATGAGCAGTTCTTC.

The chain has TRBV7-6 and TRBJ2-3, with D perhaps given as TRBD1 or TRBD2 (5 bases each). The CDR3 loop spans 19 amino acids. Per the germline V gene, CDR1 is SGHVS and CDR2 is FNYEAQ. V lost 1 base to trimming and J lost 3 bases, with 23 bases between them. The CDR3 spells CASSLDFGTTNGRTDTQYF. In DNA form, the CDR3 reads TGTGCCAGCAGCTTAGATTTCGGGACCACCAACGGGCGAACAGATACGCAGTATTTT.

This rearrangement joins TRBV13 to TRBJ2-1; 10 positions match TRBD2. This CDR3 has 16 amino acids. The germline V gene has CDR1 PRHDT and CDR2 FYEKMQ (reference sequence). With 5 bases clipped from V and 7 bases from J, the junction kept 11 bases outside the gene matches. The CDR3 here is CASSGLAGGSRNEQFF. The CDR3 DNA follows: TGTGCCAGCAGCGGTTTAGCGGGAGGTTCGCGGAATGAGCAGTTCTTC.

J is TRBJ2-2 and V is TRBV29-1; 11 nucleotides match TRBD2. There are 13 residues in the CDR3. Germline V CDR1 and CDR2: SQVTM, ANQGSEA. V was pared by 8 bases and J by 6 bases, with 5 bases of the junction left unmatched. Here the CDR3 reads CSFYSGRAGELFF. In DNA form, the CDR3 reads TGCAGCTTCTATAGCGGGAGGGCCGGGGAGCTGTTTTTT.